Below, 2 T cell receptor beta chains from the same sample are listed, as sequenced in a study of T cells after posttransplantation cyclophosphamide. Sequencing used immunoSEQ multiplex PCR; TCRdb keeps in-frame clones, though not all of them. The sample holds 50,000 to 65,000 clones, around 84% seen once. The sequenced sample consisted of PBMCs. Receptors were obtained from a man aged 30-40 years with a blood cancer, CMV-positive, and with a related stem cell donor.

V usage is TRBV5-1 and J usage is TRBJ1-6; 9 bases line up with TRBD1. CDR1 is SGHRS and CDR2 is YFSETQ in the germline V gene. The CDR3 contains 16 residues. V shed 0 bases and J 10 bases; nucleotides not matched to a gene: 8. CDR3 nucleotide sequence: TGCGCCAGCAGCTTGGGACCACAGGGGGCGAGGTCACCCCTCCACTTT. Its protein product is CASSLGPQGARSPLHF.

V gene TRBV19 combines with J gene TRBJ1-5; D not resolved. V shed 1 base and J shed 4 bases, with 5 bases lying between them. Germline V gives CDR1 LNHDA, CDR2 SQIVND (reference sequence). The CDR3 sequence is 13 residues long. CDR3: CASSIVPNQPQHF. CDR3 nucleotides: TGTGCCAGTAGTATAGTCCCGAATCAGCCCCAGCATTTT. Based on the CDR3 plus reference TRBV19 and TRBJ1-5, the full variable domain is DGGITQSPKYLFRKEGQNVTLSCEQNLNHDAMYWYRQDPGQGLRLIYYSQIVNDFQKGDIAEGYSVSREKKESFPLTVTSAQKNPTAFYLCASSIVPNQPQHFGDGTRLSIL.